A selection of T cell receptor beta chains follows, all from one sample in a study of T cell responses to AZD1222 COVID-19 vaccine. The data were produced by immunoSEQ multiplex PCR, yet TCRdb's version contains in-frame clones alone and is incomplete. This sample has 100,000 to 150,000 clones; around 90% occur once, and the top ten carry just under 6.5%. The sequences come from peripheral blood, collected on day 0 of AZD1222 vaccination. The receptors were sampled from an adult in good health. The CDR3 runs from the conserved cysteine through the conserved F or W. A D gene is named only where the DNA matches it firmly. A clone size is listed for some rows: how often the clone was seen (once, few, many), or a class if it is expanded.

d_gene,j_gene,v_gene,abundance,CDR3aa,CDR3nt
NA,TRBJ2-7,TRBV7-9,NA,CASSSRDLGLYEQYF,TGTGCCAGCAGCTCCCGGGACCTAGGCCTCTACGAGCAGTACTTC
NA,TRBJ1-5,TRBV12-3/TRBV12-4,NA,CASSLVQGGPQHF,TGTGCCAGCAGCCTCGTACAGGGCGGGCCCCAGCATTTT
TRBD2,TRBJ2-3,TRBV29-1,NA,CSVGSGGAPDTQYF,TGCAGCGTTGGGAGCGGGGGGGCCCCAGATACGCAGTATTTT
TRBD2,TRBJ2-1,TRBV6-5,few,CASSLQLAGHNEQFF,TGTGCCAGCAGTCTACAACTAGCGGGGCACAATGAGCAGTTCTTC
NA,TRBJ1-2,TRBV5-6,NA,CASSSLGQTRLDGYTF,TGTGCCAGCAGCTCGCTCGGACAGACCCGACTAGATGGCTACACCTTC
TRBD1,TRBJ2-7,TRBV4-1,NA,CASSPDREYEQYF,TGCGCCAGCAGCCCCGACAGGGAGTACGAGCAGTACTTC
TRBD2,TRBJ2-1,TRBV9,once,CASSVVSSGGTNEQFF,TGTGCCAGCAGCGTAGTATCGAGCGGGGGGACCAATGAGCAGTTCTTC
TRBD1,TRBJ2-7,TRBV6-2/TRBV6-3,NA,CASSSLNGTGGNEQYF,TGTGCCAGCAGTTCCTTAAACGGGACAGGGGGAAACGAGCAGTACTTC
TRBD1,TRBJ2-1,TRBV5-1,NA,CASSFTVGTAYNEQFF,TGCGCCAGCAGCTTTACAGTCGGGACAGCATACAATGAGCAGTTCTTC
NA,TRBJ1-1,TRBV7-9,NA,CASSLGGLATSLALEAFF,TGTGCCAGCAGCTTAGGGGGGTTGGCTACCTCACTGGCCCTTGAAGCTTTCTTT
NA,TRBJ1-2,TRBV6-4,NA,CASRGGPHGYTF,TGTGCCAGCAGGGGTGGACCGCATGGCTACACCTTC
NA,TRBJ2-7,TRBV3-1/TRBV3-2,NA,CASSQKGPLGPHYEQYF,TGTGCCAGCAGCCAAAAGGGGCCTTTGGGACCTCACTACGAGCAGTACTTC
NA,TRBJ1-2,TRBV28,NA,CANPGRRMRGYTF,TGTGCCAACCCCGGCAGGCGAATGAGGGGCTACACCTTC
NA,TRBJ1-3,TRBV27,NA,CASQRYGSGNTIYF,TGTGCCAGCCAGCGCTACGGCTCTGGAAACACCATATATTTT
NA,TRBJ1-1,TRBV18,NA,CASSRNSMTRGYTEAFF,TGTGCCAGCTCACGGAACTCAATGACGAGAGGGTACACTGAAGCTTTCTTT
TRBD1,TRBJ1-5,TRBV18,NA,CASSPLIGTDGNQPQHF,TGTGCCAGCTCACCTTTGATTGGGACAGATGGGAATCAGCCCCAGCATTTT
NA,TRBJ1-3,TRBV5-5,NA,CASSLGGPSTGNTIYF,TGTGCCAGCAGCTTGGGGGGGCCTAGTACTGGAAACACCATATATTTT
NA,TRBJ2-1,TRBV7-6,NA,CASSFYRGEQFF,TGTGCCAGCAGCTTCTACCGGGGCGAGCAGTTCTTC
NA,TRBJ2-4,TRBV3-1/TRBV3-2,NA,CASSQGVAKNIQYF,TGTGCCAGCAGCCAAGGGGTGGCCAAAAACATTCAGTACTTC
TRBD1,TRBJ1-2,TRBV9,NA,CASSVDRGSIRDGYTF,TGTGCCAGCAGCGTAGACAGGGGAAGTATTAGGGATGGCTACACCTTC
TRBD1,TRBJ1-1,TRBV5-8,NA,CASSSRTGGRRTAFF,TGTGCCAGCAGCTCGAGGACAGGGGGCAGGAGAACGGCTTTCTTT
TRBD2,TRBJ2-1,TRBV6-5,NA,CASRTSSGAEQFF,TGTGCCAGCAGAACGAGCAGCGGGGCCGAGCAGTTCTTC
NA,TRBJ1-3,TRBV30,NA,CAWSVRTAGNTIYF,TGTGCCTGGAGTGTTCGGACAGCTGGAAACACCATATATTTT
TRBD1,TRBJ1-4,TRBV5-5,few,CASSSDRGNEKLFF,TGTGCCAGCAGCTCGGACAGGGGGAATGAAAAACTGTTTTTT
TRBD1,TRBJ2-7,TRBV7-2,NA,CASSRFRTGSYEQYF,TGTGCCAGCAGCCGTTTCAGGACAGGGTCATACGAGCAGTACTTC
NA,TRBJ2-2,TRBV7-9,NA,CASSYPAGGDTGELFF,TGTGCCAGCAGCTATCCGGCCGGGGGCGACACCGGGGAGCTGTTTTTT
TRBD1,TRBJ2-7,TRBV5-6,NA,CASSLGDRYYEQYF,TGTGCCAGCAGCTTGGGGGACAGGTACTACGAGCAGTACTTC
NA,TRBJ2-3,TRBV6-5,NA,CASSTTGSDTQYF,TGTGCCAGCAGCACTACGGGCTCAGATACGCAGTATTTT
NA,TRBJ2-6,TRBV7-2,NA,CASSPSGTNSGANVLTF,TGTGCCAGCAGCCCATCCGGAACCAACTCTGGGGCCAACGTCCTGACTTTC
NA,TRBJ1-1,TRBV18,NA,CASSPDVSGGRRTEAFF,TGTGCCAGCTCACCCGATGTCTCGGGGGGGCGGCGCACTGAAGCTTTCTTT
NA,TRBJ2-7,TRBV28,NA,CASRGGVTLYEQYF,TGTGCCAGCCGGGGCGGGGTAACCCTCTACGAGCAGTACTTC
NA,TRBJ1-2,TRBV9,NA,CASSETNEDPHGYTF,TGTGCCAGCAGCGAGACCAATGAGGATCCCCATGGCTACACCTTC
NA,TRBJ2-7,TRBV6-6,NA,CASSPYYEQYF,TGTGCCAGCAGCCCTTACTACGAGCAGTACTTC
NA,TRBJ2-7,TRBV3-1/TRBV3-2,NA,CASSQELGGSYEQYF,TGTGCCAGCAGCCAAGAATTAGGGGGATCCTACGAGCAGTACTTC
TRBD1,TRBJ1-1,TRBV29-1,NA,CSVRQGMITEAFF,TGCAGCGTGAGACAGGGGATGATCACTGAAGCTTTCTTT